These 8 T cell receptor beta chains came from one sample sequenced in a study of cytomegalovirus exposure and HLA in healthy donors. Researchers ran the PCR with 60 Vbeta and 13 Jbeta primers. The method was immunoSEQ multiplex PCR; TCRdb's version includes in-frame clones alone and lacks a portion of them. The sample yields some 120,000 clones, around 68% seen once. Sequencing was performed on PBMCs. These receptors all stem from a middle-aged man in good health and CMV-seropositive.

This clone was seen only a few times. This chain connects TRBV6-6 to TRBJ1-4; possible D gene TRBD1, 5 bases. The V gene lost 6 bases and the J gene lost 8 bases, with 16 bases spanning the gap. This CDR3 comprises 14 residues. Germline V gene data show CDR1 as MNHNY and CDR2 as SVGAGI (reference sequence). The CDR3: CASSSDQGTEKLFF. The CDR3 DNA reads as TGTGCCAGCAGCTCGGACCAGGGTACAGAAAAACTGTTTTTT.

The chain uses TRBV5-4 and TRBJ2-7; D unresolved. Per germline, CDR1 SGHNT and CDR2 YYREEE (reference sequence). With 0 bases removed from V and 5 bases from J, the gap between germline ends came to 9 bases. The CDR3 extends over 13 amino acids. The CDR3 DNA reads TGTGCCAGCAGCTTGGCTAGAGTCGACGAGCAGTACTTC. This translates into CASSLARVDEQYF.

The chain joins TRBV6-5 to TRBJ2-5; possibly TRBD2 for D (6 bases). Trimming stripped 0 bases from V and 6 bases from J, with 14 bases between. CDR1 is MNHEY, CDR2 SVGAGI, per germline. CDR3 size: 15 residues. CDR3 protein: CASSYSTGVRQTQYF. For the CDR3, the DNA is TGTGCCAGCAGTTACTCGACGGGGGTACGACAGACCCAGTACTTC.

This rearrangement joins TRBV14 to TRBJ1-2; 9 bases fit TRBD1. The CDR3 runs 13 residues. Germline V CDR1 and CDR2: SGHDN, FVKESK. V gave up 4 bases and J gave up 8 bases; unmatched junction bases: 5. The CDR3 DNA sequence: TGTGCCAGCAGCCCCGGACAGGGGAGAGGCTACACCTTC. Translation: CASSPGQGRGYTF.

The chain employs TRBV18 and TRBJ1-3; D unresolved. Germline-derived CDR1 and CDR2 are KGHSH and LQKENI. CDR3 length: 14 amino acids. Trimming took off 2 bases at V and 0 bases at J, with 5 bases between the two ends. The CDR3 DNA is TGTGCCAGCTCACCAGGGAGCTCTGGAAACACCATATATTTT. It codes for CASSPGSSGNTIYF.

The chain links TRBV11-1 to TRBJ2-2; D remains ambiguous. CDR1 is SGHAT and CDR2 is FQDESV in the germline V gene (reference sequence). V shed 1 base and J shed 6 bases, with 6 bases lying between them. This CDR3 is built from 13 residues. The CDR3 loop reads CASSLVVAGELFF. The DNA for the CDR3 is TGTGCCAGCAGCTTAGTAGTCGCCGGGGAGCTGTTTTTT.

This clone is termed medium-sized. CDR3 DNA: TGTGCCAGCAGTGAACCCCGGGAGACCCAGTACTTC. It encodes CASSEPRETQYF. The chain couples TRBV25-1 to TRBJ2-5; no definite D call. The length of the CDR3 is 12 residues. The germline V gene encodes CDR1 MGHDK and CDR2 SYGVNS. The ends were cut back, 2 bases at V and 5 bases at J, with 6 bases in the middle.

In this sample, this clone turned up a few times. V usage is TRBV27 and J usage is TRBJ1-4; 7 bases map to TRBD1. V lost 6 bases, J lost 3 bases, and 10 bases stayed unmatched. The germline V gene encodes CDR1 MNHEY and CDR2 SMNVEV (reference sequence). The length of the CDR3 is 16 residues. DNA of the CDR3: TGTGCCAGCAGCCTAGGTCCAGGGGGAGCTAATGAAAAACTGTTTTTT. Its protein product is CASSLGPGGANEKLFF.